This T cell receptor (beta chain) was observed in a study of OX40 agonist ivuxolimab in advanced cancers. About the research overall: More than 35% of patients had received prior checkpoint inhibitor therapy.

In the case of this clone: No antigen is known for it.

Overall study results and limits: On average, CD8+ T cells had more expanded clones than CD4+.

Data came from immunoSEQ multiplex PCR; TCRdb stores just in-frame clones and leaves some out. The sample lists some 66,000 clones, roughly 80% occurring once. Germline assignment: CDR1 SGHAT and CDR2 FQNNGV. J lost 4 bases, V lost 1 base, and 5 bases had no gene match. The CDR3 contains 16 residues. The TCR sequence derives from an adult with an advanced solid tumor such as melanoma, head and neck, liver or kidney cancer. Sequenced here: CD4+ or CD8+ T cells sorted from blood, sampled in a trial of the OX40 agonist ivuxolimab. J is TRBJ2-2 and V is TRBV11-2; 8 nucleotides align to TRBD2. The chain's CDR3 is CASSLVSAGGTGELFF. CDR3 in DNA: TGTGCCAGCAGCTTAGTGTCTGCGGGAGGCACCGGGGAGCTGTTTTTT.